The 30 T cell receptor beta chains given below trace back to one sample, sequenced in a study of T cell repertoires in cytomegalovirus infection. A single record per CDR3 protein comes from TCRdb applying MiXCR to the reads. The data contain more than 200,000 distinct CDR3 sequences, 9.1% of them singletons. The material sequenced was PBMCs. These receptors were taken from a human donor in good health (CMV status not recorded). Some clones in this sample may be carry-over from other donors' samples.

The table lists this clonotype with a few counts. The genes are TRBV7-9 and TRBJ2-3; 14 nucleotides agree with TRBD2. V gave up 7 bases and J gave up 0 bases; unmatched junction bases: 3. Germline V lookup: CDR1 SEHNR, CDR2 FQNEAQ (reference sequence). CDR3 length equals 16 residues. In DNA form, the CDR3 reads TGTGCCAGCATCCGACTAGCGGGGGGGAGCACAGATACGCAGTATTTT. Translated: CASIRLAGGSTDTQYF. The full variable domain, rest sourced from reference TRBV7-9 and TRBJ2-3, is DTGVSQNPRHKITKRGQNVTFRCDPISEHNRLYWYRQTLGQGPEFLTYFQNEAQLEKSRLLSDRFSAERPKGSFSTLEIQRTEQGDSAMYLCASIRLAGGSTDTQYFGPGTRLTVL.

There are many counts of this clonotype. V gene TRBV2 combines with J gene TRBJ2-6; D is ambiguous. Trimming took 5 bases from V and 0 from J, leaving 8 bases between them. The germline V gene has CDR1 SNHLY and CDR2 FYNNEI. The CDR3 covers 15 residues. The CDR3 protein is CASSSLTSGANVLTF. The CDR3 DNA reads TGTGCCAGCAGTTCGCTGACCTCTGGGGCCAACGTCCTGACTTTC.

This clonotype was counted ten times or more. The chain has TRBV7-2 and TRBJ1-5; no firm D call. The CDR3 consists of 15 residues. Germline CDR1 is SGHTA and CDR2 is FQGNSA. The V end lost 5 bases, the J end lost 3 bases, and 14 bases lay between the germline ends. The CDR3 here is CASSHDTAINQPQHF. The CDR3 DNA follows: TGTGCCAGCAGCCACGACACGGCTATCAATCAGCCCCAGCATTTT.

This clonotype was counted ten times or more. The rearrangement links TRBV14 to TRBJ1-6; D not resolved. The V gene's germline CDR1 is SGHDN and CDR2 FVKESK. The CDR3 contains 14 residues. The germline V and J ends were trimmed by 0 bases and 3 bases, with 3 bases remaining between them. The CDR3 DNA is TGTGCCAGCAGCCAAGATTACTATAATTCACCCCTCCACTTT. Translating gives CASSQDYYNSPLHF. The full variable domain, with the rest looked up from reference TRBV14 and TRBJ1-6, is EAGVTQFPSHSVIEKGQTVTLRCDPISGHDNLYWYRRVMGKEIKFLLHFVKESKQDESGMPNNRFLAERTGGTYSTLKVQPAELEDSGVYFCASSQDYYNSPLHFGNGTRLTVT.

This clonotype came up many times. The CDR3 is CASRPFDREPYNSPLHF. The CDR3 nucleotides are TGTGCCAGCAGGCCCTTCGACAGAGAACCCTATAATTCACCCCTCCACTTT. This chain uses TRBV7-2 with TRBJ1-6; D possibly corresponds to TRBD1 (5 bases). Between the trimmed V and J ends, which lost 6 bases and 2 bases, there was a span of 17 bases. The CDR3 is 17 residues long. The germline V gene has CDR1 SGHTA and CDR2 FQGNSA.

The table lists this clonotype with many counts. This CDR3 reads CASSPSVSYEQYF. In DNA, the CDR3 is TGTGCCAGCAGTCCATCCGTTTCCTACGAGCAGTACTTC. The chain uses TRBV28 and TRBJ2-7; no clear D gene. This CDR3 is built from 13 residues. V gave up 5 bases and J gave up 1 base, with 9 bases separating them. The germline V gene has CDR1 MDHEN and CDR2 SYDVKM.

The table lists this clonotype with a few counts. J is TRBJ2-7 and V is TRBV11-2; D possibly matches TRBD1 or TRBD2 (7 bases each). CDR3 size: 18 residues. With 3 bases removed from V and 2 bases from J, the gap between germline ends came to 23 bases. CDR1 is SGHAT and CDR2 is FQNNGV in the germline V gene. CDR3 loop: CASSLRRQGGLSAYEQYF. As DNA, the CDR3 is TGTGCCAGCAGCTTGAGGAGACAGGGAGGGCTTTCGGCCTACGAGCAGTACTTC. The full variable domain, in which reference TRBV11-2 and TRBJ2-7 provide the parts outside the CDR3, is EAGVAQSPRYKIIEKRQSVAFWCNPISGHATLYWYQQILGQGPKLLIQFQNNGVVDDSQLPKDRFSAERLKGVDSTLKIQPAKLEDSAVYLCASSLRRQGGLSAYEQYFGPGTRLTVT.

This clonotype was observed many times. The chain uses TRBV5-6 and TRBJ1-1; 7 bases are a match to TRBD1. Germline CDR1 reads SGHDT; CDR2 reads YYEEEE. Unmatched junction bases numbered 4, after V lost 4 bases and J lost 1 base. This CDR3 contains 14 residues. The CDR3 DNA reads as TGTGCCAGCAGCCTACCAGGGGGGAACACTGAAGCTTTCTTT. Translation: CASSLPGGNTEAFF.

This clonotype was found many times. The chain uses TRBV7-8 and TRBJ2-2; D may be TRBD2 (5 bases). Germline V gene sequence: CDR1 SGHVS, CDR2 FQNEAQ. The CDR3 length is 14 residues. DNA for the CDR3: TGTGCGGTAGTGTACAACGGAGGTACCGGGGAGCTGTTTTTT. Amino acids: CAVVYNGGTGELFF.

This clonotype was recorded at least ten times. The chain combines TRBV7-8 with TRBJ1-1; D is perhaps TRBD1 (5 bases). This CDR3 contains 15 residues. V was cut by 6 bases and J by 0 bases, with 14 bases left in between. Per the germline V gene, CDR1 is SGHVS and CDR2 is FQNEAQ. CDR3 residues: CASSPRQRMNTEAFF. The CDR3 coding sequence is TGTGCCAGCAGTCCACGACAGAGAATGAACACTGAAGCTTTCTTT. Complete variable domain (other parts from reference TRBV7-8 and TRBJ1-1): GAGVSQSPRYKVAKRGQDVALRCDPISGHVSLFWYQQALGQGPEFLTYFQNEAQLDKSGLPSDRFFAERPEGSVSTLKIQRTQQEDSAVYLCASSPRQRMNTEAFFGQGTRLTVV.

In its sample, this clonotype was seen many times. This rearrangement joins TRBV7-2 to TRBJ1-2; no definite D call. The ends were cut back, 4 bases at V and 6 bases at J, with 21 bases in the middle. Germline CDR1 and CDR2: SGHTA and FQGNSA. The CDR3 spans 16 residues. CDR3 nucleotide sequence: TGTGCCAGCAGCTCCTGGGGAAGATCCCGGACGGATGGCTACACCTTC. Protein: CASSSWGRSRTDGYTF.

This clonotype turned up a few times. The V call is TRBV4-2, the J call TRBJ2-2; 7 nucleotides agree with TRBD2. Germline loops: CDR1 LGHNA, CDR2 YNFKEQ. Trimming removed 4 bases from V and 3 bases from J; junction bases left unmatched: 5. The CDR3 consists of 15 residues. Here the CDR3 reads CASSLTSEDTGELFF. Written as DNA, the CDR3 is TGTGCCAGCAGCCTAACTAGCGAGGACACCGGGGAGCTGTTTTTT.

The table lists this clonotype with many counts. CDR3 sequence (DNA): TGTGCCAGCAGTTACACTTACTTAGACACGAACACTGAAGCTTTCTTT. It encodes CASSYTYLDTNTEAFF. This chain connects TRBV6-5 to TRBJ1-1; D call uncertain. The V gene's germline CDR1 is MNHEY and CDR2 SVGAGI. Deletions cut 2 bases from V and 1 base from J, with 14 bases between. The CDR3 covers 16 residues.

This clonotype has at least ten counts. J is TRBJ2-5 and V is TRBV19; D is possibly TRBD1 (6 bases). Germline CDR1 LNHDA, CDR2 SQIVND (reference sequence). The CDR3 covers 17 residues. V shed 1 base and J shed 1 base, with 16 bases lying between them. Here the CDR3 reads CASSIALLGAGQETQYF. The CDR3 bases are TGTGCCAGTAGTATAGCCCTGCTGGGGGCGGGCCAAGAGACCCAGTACTTC.

This clonotype was detected ten times or more. V gene TRBV7-2 combines with J gene TRBJ2-7; maybe TRBD2 (5 bases). The V and J ends lost 5 bases and 5 bases respectively, with 16 bases between them. The CDR3 length is 14 residues. Germline CDR1 is SGHTA and CDR2 is FQGNSA. CDR3 sequence reads: CASSLLGSRDEQYF. The CDR3 DNA is TGTGCCAGCAGCCTGTTGGGCTCGAGGGACGAGCAGTACTTC.

In this sample, this clonotype turned up a few times. V gene TRBV5-6 combines with J gene TRBJ1-5, with 8 bases fitting TRBD1. In germline, CDR1 is SGHDT, CDR2 YYEEEE. Trimming at V came to 4 bases and at J to 1 base, leaving 13 bases not matched to a gene. This CDR3 has 18 amino acids. CDR3 in DNA: TGTGCCAGCAGCGCCCGGACAGGGAGGGTCGGGAGCAATCAGCCCCAGCATTTT. Encoded protein: CASSARTGRVGSNQPQHF.

This clonotype was seen ten or more times. The chain couples TRBV7-8 to TRBJ2-2; 8 bases are shared with TRBD1. This CDR3 has 17 residues. The germline gives CDR1 SGHVS, CDR2 FQNEAQ. J lost 7 bases, V lost 8 bases, and 18 bases had no gene match. For the CDR3, the DNA is TGTGCCAGCCACCAGGGGGTAGCGGCAGGGGGCCGCGGGGAGCTGTTTTTT. It translates to CASHQGVAAGGRGELFF.

This clonotype was counted many times. This chain connects TRBV6-1 to TRBJ1-2, with TRBD1 matching over 9 bases. The V and J ends lost 5 bases and 4 bases, in that order; junction bases with no gene match: 11. CDR3 length equals 16 residues. CDR1 is MNHNS and CDR2 is SASEGT in the germline V gene. The CDR3 DNA reads TGTGCCAGCAGTCCCTCAACGACAGGGGGAATCTATGGCTACACCTTC. Protein product: CASSPSTTGGIYGYTF.

The chain is built from TRBV7-3 and TRBJ2-2, with TRBD1 matching over 7 bases. The J segment lost 4 bases and the V segment lost 4 bases, leaving 6 bases of the junction unmatched. CDR3 length equals 15 residues. Germline lookup yields CDR1 SGHTA and CDR2 FQGTGA. The CDR3 sequence: CASSSRTGPTGELFF. CDR3 DNA sequence: TGTGCCAGCAGCTCCCGGACAGGTCCCACCGGGGAGCTGTTTTTT.

This clonotype was recorded at least ten times. The rearrangement joins TRBV28 to TRBJ1-1; TRBD1 matches 8 bases. V was pared by 3 bases and J by 0 bases, with 9 bases of the junction left unmatched. Germline V gives CDR1 MDHEN, CDR2 SYDVKM. The CDR3 runs 17 residues. As DNA, the CDR3 is TGTGCCAGCAGTTTCCCGGGACAGGTACTTATGAACACTGAAGCTTTCTTT. As protein: CASSFPGQVLMNTEAFF.

This chain links TRBV5-1 with TRBJ1-1; the D gene is possibly TRBD1 (6 bases). CDR1 SGHRS and CDR2 YFSETQ come from the germline V gene. Trimming cost V 0 bases and J 6 bases, with 9 bases left between them. The CDR3 runs to 13 residues. The DNA of the CDR3 is TGCGCCAGCAGCTTGGGTACAGGGCCTGAAGCTTTCTTT. This sequence encodes CASSLGTGPEAFF.

This clonotype was recorded at least ten times. J is TRBJ2-2 and V is TRBV7-2, with TRBD2 matching over 9 bases. This CDR3 is built from 14 residues. Losses at the gene ends were 4 bases for V and 9 bases for J; bases not matched to a gene: 6. The germline V gene encodes CDR1 SGHTA and CDR2 FQGNSA. The CDR3 spells CASSSSSGVRELFF. In DNA, the CDR3 is TGTGCCAGCAGCTCCTCTAGCGGGGTCCGGGAGCTGTTTTTT.

This clonotype appeared many times. The chain couples TRBV6-2 or TRBV6-3 to TRBJ1-2; 10 bases are a match to TRBD1. The CDR3 sequence is 15 residues long. The junction had 8 bases not matched to a gene; V was cut back by 6 bases and J by 4 bases. The germline V gene has CDR1 MNHEY and CDR2 SVGEGT. CDR3 protein: CASSRDRGTSYGYTF. DNA of the CDR3: TGTGCCAGCAGCCGGGACAGGGGAACCTCCTATGGCTACACCTTC.

This clonotype was observed many times. The V call is TRBV7-6, the J call TRBJ1-1; D gene uncertain. The CDR3 covers 14 residues. Germline V gene sequence: CDR1 SGHVS, CDR2 FNYEAQ. The germline V and J ends were trimmed by 5 bases and 3 bases, with 13 bases remaining between them. The CDR3 nucleotides read TGTGCCAGCAGCCTGGTGAGTGGGGACACTGAAGCTTTCTTT. This encodes CASSLVSGDTEAFF.

This clonotype occurred a few times. One end of the junction does not line up with germline, which may come from a read error. The V call is TRBV7-2, the J call TRBJ2-7, with 10 bases fitting TRBD1. The length of the CDR3 is 12 residues. The V gene's germline CDR1 is SGHTA and CDR2 FQGNSA. In DNA form, the CDR3 reads TGTGCCAGCAGCTTAGTAGGGGGGACAGGGGAATTC. Its translation is CASSLVGGTGEF.

In DNA, the CDR3 is TGTGCCAGCAGTTACTCGAGAGGGTCTGGGGCCAACGTCCTGACTTTC. This codes for CASSYSRGSGANVLTF. The chain couples TRBV6-6 to TRBJ2-6; tentatively, D is TRBD2 (5 bases). Trimming shortened V by 0 bases and J by 1 base, and 7 bases separated the two germline ends. Germline CDR1 reads MNHNY; CDR2 reads SVGAGI (reference sequence). The CDR3 is made up of 16 amino acids.

This clonotype was recorded only once. The J gene is TRBJ2-7, the V gene TRBV20-1, with 11 bases identical to TRBD1. The V gene end was trimmed by 4 bases and the J gene end by 5 bases; junction bases not matched to a gene: 10. CDR1 is DFQATT, CDR2 SNEGSKA, per germline (reference sequence). This CDR3 spans 15 amino acids. The CDR3 DNA reads as TGCAGTGCTAACCCCCGGGACAGGGGGGGCAACGAGCAGTACTTC. It encodes CSANPRDRGGNEQYF.

There are many counts of this clonotype. This rearrangement joins TRBV6-2 or TRBV6-3 to TRBJ2-3, with 8 positions matching TRBD1. The length of the CDR3 is 14 residues. The germline gives CDR1 MNHEY, CDR2 SVGEGT. Trimming took 6 bases from V and 4 from J; bases not matched to a gene: 6. The CDR3 here is CASRRTGKADTQYF. The CDR3 coding sequence is TGTGCCAGCAGAAGGACAGGGAAGGCAGATACGCAGTATTTT.

This clonotype was counted at least ten times. This sequence joins TRBV6-2 or TRBV6-3 and TRBJ2-7; D might be TRBD1 (6 bases). CDR1 and CDR2 (germline): MNHEY, SVGEGT. The CDR3 spans 16 residues. V was trimmed by 6 bases and J by 1 base, leaving 19 bases between them. The CDR3 DNA follows: TGTGCCAGCAGAGCCAGCCCGGGACAAGGTTCCTACGAGCAGTACTTC. It specifies CASRASPGQGSYEQYF.

This clonotype was observed a few times. J is TRBJ2-7 and V is TRBV6-2 or TRBV6-3; D is perhaps TRBD1 (6 bases). The CDR3 is 14 residues long. V lost 7 bases to trimming and J lost 3 bases, with 16 bases between them. Germline assignment: CDR1 MNHEY and CDR2 SVGEGT. The CDR3 nucleotides read TGTGCCAGCACCCAGACAGGATCCCTCTACGAGCAGTACTTC. Amino acids: CASTQTGSLYEQYF.